Listed below are T cell receptor beta chains from one sample, sequenced in a study of T cell repertoires in cytomegalovirus infection. These TCRs are of unknown antigen specificity. TCRdb passed the reads through MiXCR, listing each CDR3 protein once. The data hold approximately 730,000 distinct CDR3 sequences, with roughly 28% observed a single time. Specimen: cultured CD8+ T cells from PBMCs, collected from culture after CMV antigen stimulation. These receptors were taken from a human donor in good health (CMV status not recorded). Some clones in this sample may be carry-over from other donors' samples. The conserved cysteine and the conserved F or W are not part of the CDR3 here. The D gene is left open where the match is weak.

d_call: -; j_call: TRBJ1-3; v_call: TRBV20-1; cdr3_aa: SAKTTGNTIY
d_call: -; j_call: TRBJ2-7; v_call: TRBV4-1; cdr3_aa: ASSQVKERADYEQY
d_call: -; j_call: TRBJ1-1; v_call: TRBV27; cdr3_aa: ASSLAAVEWYTEAF
d_call: -; j_call: TRBJ2-1; v_call: TRBV6-2/TRBV6-3; cdr3_aa: ASSYPLQPDSSYNEQF
d_call: TRBD2; j_call: TRBJ2-2; v_call: TRBV7-8; cdr3_aa: ASSQGLAGGRGTGELF
d_call: -; j_call: TRBJ1-2; v_call: TRBV12-5; cdr3_aa: ATSSRGSGYGYT
d_call: -; j_call: TRBJ1-2; v_call: TRBV3-1; cdr3_aa: ASSKETVSYGYT
d_call: TRBD1; j_call: TRBJ2-1; v_call: TRBV28; cdr3_aa: ASSRQGPGEQF
d_call: TRBD1; j_call: TRBJ1-1; v_call: TRBV4-1; cdr3_aa: ASSRRTGGIDTEAF
d_call: TRBD1; j_call: TRBJ2-3; v_call: TRBV29-1; cdr3_aa: SVPQVRGTDTQY
d_call: -; j_call: TRBJ2-1; v_call: TRBV6-2/TRBV6-3; cdr3_aa: ASSLGFRVPDNEQF
d_call: TRBD1; j_call: TRBJ1-6; v_call: TRBV2; cdr3_aa: ASRQGDKSYNSPLH
d_call: TRBD1; j_call: TRBJ1-1; v_call: TRBV28; cdr3_aa: ASSPGQYTNTEAF
d_call: -; j_call: TRBJ1-2; v_call: TRBV20-1; cdr3_aa: SARGLRGAYNYGYT
d_call: TRBD1; j_call: TRBJ2-5; v_call: TRBV24-1; cdr3_aa: ATSEGQGLETQY
d_call: -; j_call: TRBJ2-1; v_call: TRBV14; cdr3_aa: ASSQDGQGGWNEQF
d_call: -; j_call: TRBJ1-1; v_call: TRBV12-3/TRBV12-4; cdr3_aa: ASISLDRLNTEAF
d_call: TRBD1; j_call: TRBJ1-6; v_call: TRBV7-3; cdr3_aa: ASSWDRGDNSPLH
d_call: -; j_call: TRBJ1-1; v_call: TRBV2; cdr3_aa: ASSEESKSTEAF
d_call: -; j_call: TRBJ1-2; v_call: TRBV7-9; cdr3_aa: ASSLKISNYGYT
d_call: -; j_call: TRBJ2-2; v_call: TRBV3-1; cdr3_aa: ASRRGLSGTGELF
d_call: TRBD1; j_call: TRBJ1-2; v_call: TRBV5-1; cdr3_aa: ASRGTGANYGYT
d_call: -; j_call: TRBJ2-2; v_call: TRBV2; cdr3_aa: ASSAPYFSETGELF
d_call: TRBD2; j_call: TRBJ2-1; v_call: TRBV12-3/TRBV12-4; cdr3_aa: ASSLGLEKRGANEQF
d_call: TRBD1; j_call: TRBJ1-5; v_call: TRBV28; cdr3_aa: ASILRDSYYSNQPQH
d_call: TRBD1; j_call: TRBJ2-1; v_call: TRBV7-9; cdr3_aa: ASSLNEGASYNEQF
d_call: -; j_call: TRBJ1-5; v_call: TRBV28; cdr3_aa: ASSNSHLGGLSQPQH
d_call: -; j_call: TRBJ1-2; v_call: TRBV29-1; cdr3_aa: SVEEGLYGYT
d_call: -; j_call: TRBJ1-6; v_call: TRBV7-9; cdr3_aa: ASSPFVRGYNSPLH
d_call: -; j_call: TRBJ2-3; v_call: TRBV2; cdr3_aa: ASSEAPTDTQY
d_call: -; j_call: TRBJ1-1; v_call: TRBV28; cdr3_aa: ASKGGDRANTEAF
d_call: TRBD2; j_call: TRBJ2-1; v_call: TRBV10-3; cdr3_aa: AISDGGGSYNEQF
d_call: -; j_call: TRBJ2-1; v_call: TRBV19; cdr3_aa: ASSLFPSEQF